Given below is one T cell receptor beta chain in context. The data were produced by immunoSEQ multiplex PCR, yet TCRdb's version contains in-frame clones alone and is incomplete. The sample lists approximately 2.4 million clones, about 94% seen once, with 0.1% to 0.15% in the top ten. The data were obtained in a study of shared clonotypes between healthy human individuals. CDR3 size: 13 residues. V was clipped by 6 bases and J by 6 bases, with 12 bases between them. Germline lookup yields CDR1 SGHAT and CDR2 FQNNGV. The chain links TRBV11-2 to TRBJ2-1, with TRBD1 as a possible D gene (5 bases). Sample: naive CD4+ T cells sorted from blood. Subset denoted: CD45RA+ positively selected. The TCR comes from a man aged 18-30 years in good health. The DNA for the CDR3 is TGTGCCAGCAGAGGCCAGGGCGTCAATGAGCAGTTCTTC. Encoded protein: CASRGQGVNEQFF.